Presented here are 18 T cell receptor beta chains from one specimen sequenced in a study of blood T cell repertoires in COVID-19 (dated by TCRdb to 2018 to 2020). Preparation of the library involved the immunoSEQ multiplex PCR assay. TCRdb mirrors the immuneACCESS table, restricted to in-frame sequences. Some clones are absent from its copies; in checked studies, under half trace to an unresolved V gene, and the reason for the others is unknown. The sample table lists some 240,000 clones, around three quarters of them with a count of one. Under 8.5% of the sample is taken by the ten largest. Sequenced input: peripheral blood. The origin of the receptors is a woman in her sixties or seventies with acute or convalescent COVID-19.

This chain uses TRBV3-1 (or the pseudogene TRBV3-2) with TRBJ2-6, with a tentative D call TRBD2 (6 bases). The CDR3 contains 16 residues. The V gene's germline CDR1 is LGHDT and CDR2 YNNKEL (reference sequence). Trimming left V 1 base short and J 0 bases short, with 7 bases between. The CDR3: CASSQGGGSGANVLTF. CDR3 nucleotide sequence: TGTGCCAGCAGCCAAGGGGGAGGCTCTGGGGCCAACGTCCTGACTTTC.

The rearrangement uses TRBV7-2 and TRBJ2-3, with TRBD2 matching over 13 bases. This CDR3 spans 14 amino acids. V trimming: 5 bases; J trimming: 8 bases; junction bases outside the gene matches: 4. Germline V gene sequence: CDR1 SGHTA, CDR2 FQGNSA. The CDR3 here is CASSPGLAGTTQYF. In nucleotides, the CDR3 is TGTGCCAGCAGCCCGGGACTAGCGGGAACTACGCAGTATTTT.

This sequence joins TRBV7-2 and TRBJ2-5; D is unclear. Trimming shortened V by 7 bases and J by 5 bases, and 8 bases separated the two germline ends. CDR1 is SGHTA and CDR2 is FQGNSA in the germline V gene. The CDR3 is 11 residues long. The CDR3 spells CASTPSETQYF. The CDR3 DNA reads TGTGCCAGCACTCCCTCCGAGACCCAGTACTTC.

The CDR3 loop is CASSLNQAGELFF. The CDR3 nucleotides read TGTGCCAGCAGCTTAAATCAGGCCGGGGAGCTGTTTTTT. This chain links TRBV7-2 with TRBJ2-2, with D unclear. The ends were cut back, 2 bases at V and 6 bases at J, with 7 bases in the middle. The CDR3 is made up of 13 amino acids. CDR1 is SGHTA and CDR2 is FQGNSA in the germline V gene.

This chain uses TRBV7-9 with TRBJ2-5; D is perhaps TRBD2 (6 bases). The germline V gene encodes CDR1 SEHNR and CDR2 FQNEAQ (reference sequence). With 1 base removed from V and 9 bases from J, the gap between germline ends came to 15 bases. The CDR3 loop spans 14 amino acids. The CDR3 DNA is TGTGCCAGCAGCTTAGAACTCTCCGGCGGGGCCCAGTACTTC. It is translated as CASSLELSGGAQYF.

This clone was recorded many times. The chain is built from TRBV27 and TRBJ2-1, with TRBD2 matching over 10 bases. This CDR3 is 15 amino acids long. Per germline, CDR1 MNHEY and CDR2 SMNVEV (reference sequence). The ends lost 7 bases at V and 6 bases at J; junction bases unmatched: 9. The CDR3 sequence: CASTQTSGAPNEQFF. Here the CDR3 DNA reads TGTGCCAGCACCCAAACTAGCGGGGCCCCCAATGAGCAGTTCTTC.

J is TRBJ2-1 and V is TRBV19; possibly TRBD2 for D (6 bases). Germline lookup yields CDR1 LNHDA and CDR2 SQIVND (reference sequence). Trimming left V 5 bases short and J 8 bases short, with 13 bases between. This CDR3 contains 13 residues. DNA of the CDR3: TGTGCCAGTAGTTCGAGGAGGAGGGATGAGCAGTTCTTC. This encodes CASSSRRRDEQFF.

The chain carries TRBV13 and TRBJ1-2; 8 nucleotides align to TRBD1. Germline trimming cut 0 bases from V and 8 bases from J; bases unmatched to any gene: 11. The germline V gene encodes CDR1 PRHDT and CDR2 FYEKMQ (reference sequence). This CDR3 comprises 16 residues. The CDR3 nucleotides are TGTGCCAGCAGCTTAGGTGGGCCGGGACAGGCCACGGGCTACACCTTC. Its protein is CASSLGGPGQATGYTF.

J is TRBJ2-1 and V is TRBV6-6; the D gene is possibly TRBD2 (5 bases). V lost 2 bases and J 0 bases, leaving 5 bases between the germline ends. The V gene's germline CDR1 is MNHNY and CDR2 SVGAGI (reference sequence). The CDR3 has 14 amino acids. The CDR3 DNA reads as TGTGCCAGCAGTTACGGGAGCTCCTACAATGAGCAGTTCTTC. Translation: CASSYGSSYNEQFF.

This chain uses TRBV2 with TRBJ2-3; D possibly corresponds to TRBD1 (5 bases). The CDR3 has 15 residues. The germline V and J ends were trimmed by 2 bases and 5 bases, with 14 bases remaining between them. CDR1 is SNHLY, CDR2 FYNNEI, per germline. The CDR3 DNA is TGTGCCAGCAGTGAAACGACAGTGAGAATAGATACGCAGTATTTT. This gives the protein CASSETTVRIDTQYF.

This clone was counted a few times. V is TRBV6-6 and J is TRBJ1-1; 8 bases fit TRBD1. The junction had 1 base not matched to a gene; V was cut back by 5 bases and J by 5 bases. The germline gives CDR1 MNHNY, CDR2 SVGAGI (reference sequence). The CDR3 totals 12 residues. In DNA, the CDR3 is TGTGCCAGCAGTAGGACAGGGACTGAAGCTTTCTTT. Translated: CASSRTGTEAFF.

This clone was picked up one time. V and J are TRBV28 and TRBJ1-2; 10 bases agree with TRBD1. Trimming took 2 bases from V and 4 from J; bases not matched to a gene: 7. The germline V gene encodes CDR1 MDHEN and CDR2 SYDVKM. The CDR3 has 16 amino acids. The DNA for the CDR3 is TGTGCCAGCAGTTTACCCCGGACAGGGGGTCCCTATGGCTACACCTTC. Residues: CASSLPRTGGPYGYTF.

This clone occurred a few times. The chain links TRBV2 to TRBJ1-1; D gene ambiguous. Germline CDR1 is SNHLY and CDR2 is FYNNEI. There are 15 residues in the CDR3. Trimming took off 4 bases at V and 0 bases at J, with 12 bases between the two ends. Here the CDR3 reads CASSVEGGLNTEAFF. The CDR3 coding sequence is TGTGCCAGCAGTGTGGAGGGCGGTCTGAACACTGAAGCTTTCTTT.

This clone turned up a few times. The chain combines TRBV5-1 with TRBJ2-5; 8 nucleotides agree with TRBD2. Germline CDR1 reads SGHRS; CDR2 reads YFSETQ. V was clipped by 0 bases and J by 4 bases; unmatched bases: 5. The CDR3 is 15 residues long. This CDR3 is CASSLAGGRLETQYF. CDR3 sequence (DNA): TGCGCCAGCAGCTTGGCGGGGGGGCGCTTAGAGACCCAGTACTTC. Full variable domain (remainder filled in from reference TRBV5-1 and TRBJ2-5): KAGVTQTPRYLIKTRGQQVTLSCSPISGHRSVSWYQQTPGQGLQFLFEYFSETQRNKGNFPGRFSGRQFSNSRSEMNVSTLELGDSALYLCASSLAGGRLETQYFGPGTRLLVL.

This clone came up once. The genes are TRBV5-6 and TRBJ2-7; 8 bases fit TRBD1. The CDR3 loop spans 15 amino acids. V gave up 4 bases and J gave up 0 bases; unmatched junction bases: 6. The germline V gene has CDR1 SGHDT and CDR2 YYEEEE. The CDR3 sequence: CASSKGQVSSYEQYF. CDR3 DNA sequence: TGTGCCAGCAGCAAGGGACAGGTGAGCTCCTACGAGCAGTACTTC. The variable domain in full, with the rest retrieved from reference TRBV5-6 and TRBJ2-7, is DAGVTQSPTHLIKTRGQQVTLRCSPKSGHDTVSWYQQALGQGPQFIFQYYEEEERQRGNFPDRFSGHQFPNYSSELNVNALLLGDSALYLCASSKGQVSSYEQYFGPGTRLTVT.

The rearrangement links TRBV5-1 to TRBJ2-3; 7 bases align to TRBD1. Germline trimming cut 0 bases from V and 6 bases from J; bases unmatched to any gene: 4. Germline loops: CDR1 SGHRS, CDR2 YFSETQ. This CDR3 contains 14 residues. CDR3 amino acids: CASSLGTGEDTQYF. CDR3 bases: TGCGCCAGCAGCTTGGGAACAGGGGAGGATACGCAGTATTTT. Based on the CDR3 plus reference TRBV5-1 and TRBJ2-3, the full variable domain is KAGVTQTPRYLIKTRGQQVTLSCSPISGHRSVSWYQQTPGQGLQFLFEYFSETQRNKGNFPGRFSGRQFSNSRSEMNVSTLELGDSALYLCASSLGTGEDTQYFGPGTRLTVL.

This clone was seen once. The chain combines TRBV5-4 with TRBJ2-5; 7 bases map to TRBD1. The CDR3 is 15 amino acids. V shed 3 bases, J shed 0 bases, and the junction held 5 bases outside the gene matches. CDR1 is SGHNT, CDR2 YYREEE, per germline (reference sequence). The CDR3 coding sequence is TGTGCCAGCAGCTGGAGGACAGGCCACCAAGAGACCCAGTACTTC. Its translation is CASSWRTGHQETQYF.

The V gene is TRBV7-8, the J gene TRBJ2-7; D unclear. Trimming left V 1 base short and J 3 bases short, with 10 bases between. There are 14 residues in the CDR3. The germline V gene has CDR1 SGHVS and CDR2 FQNEAQ. The CDR3 reads CASSLVAQDYEQYF. For the CDR3, the DNA is TGTGCCAGCAGCTTAGTGGCCCAGGACTACGAGCAGTACTTC.